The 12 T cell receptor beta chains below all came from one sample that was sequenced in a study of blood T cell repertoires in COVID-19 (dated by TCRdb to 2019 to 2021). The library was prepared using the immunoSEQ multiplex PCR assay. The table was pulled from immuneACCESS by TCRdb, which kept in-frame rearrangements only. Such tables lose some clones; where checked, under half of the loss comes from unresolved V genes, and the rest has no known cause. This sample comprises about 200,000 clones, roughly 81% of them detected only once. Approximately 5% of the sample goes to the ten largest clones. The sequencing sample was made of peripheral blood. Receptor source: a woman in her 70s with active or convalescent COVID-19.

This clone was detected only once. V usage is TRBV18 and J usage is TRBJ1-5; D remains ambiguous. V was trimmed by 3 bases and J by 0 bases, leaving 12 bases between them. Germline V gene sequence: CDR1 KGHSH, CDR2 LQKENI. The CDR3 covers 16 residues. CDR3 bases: TGTGCCAGCTCACCGGAGGCAGGATCTAGCAATCAGCCCCAGCATTTT. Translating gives CASSPEAGSSNQPQHF.

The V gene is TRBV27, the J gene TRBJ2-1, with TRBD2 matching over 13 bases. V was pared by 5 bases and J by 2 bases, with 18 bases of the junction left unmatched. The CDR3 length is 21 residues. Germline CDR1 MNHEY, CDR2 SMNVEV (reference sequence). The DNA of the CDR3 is TGTGCCAGCAGTCTCGACCCGCCCGGACTAGCGGGAGCAAATGCCTACAATGAGCAGTTCTTC. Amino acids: CASSLDPPGLAGANAYNEQFF.

Here the CDR3 reads CASSLPGGEQFF. CDR3 in DNA: TGTGCCAGCAGTCTCCCGGGGGGCGAGCAGTTCTTC. The genes are TRBV3-1 (or the pseudogene TRBV3-2) and TRBJ2-1, with D maybe TRBD2 (7 bases). CDR1 and CDR2 (germline): LGHDT, YNNKEL (reference sequence). Trimming stripped 6 bases from V and 10 bases from J, with 13 bases between. CDR3 length: 12 residues.

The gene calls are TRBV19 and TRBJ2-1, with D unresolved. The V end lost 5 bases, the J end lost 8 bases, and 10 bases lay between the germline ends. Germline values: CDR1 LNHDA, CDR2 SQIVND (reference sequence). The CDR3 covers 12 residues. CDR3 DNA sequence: TGTGCCAGTAGTGTGAGAGGTGATGAGCAGTTCTTC. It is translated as CASSVRGDEQFF.

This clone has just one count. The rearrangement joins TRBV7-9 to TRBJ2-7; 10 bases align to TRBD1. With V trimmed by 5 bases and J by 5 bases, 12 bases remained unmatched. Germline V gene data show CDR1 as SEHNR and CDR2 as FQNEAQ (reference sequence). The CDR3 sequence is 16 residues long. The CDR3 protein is CASSPLGRDRGHEQYF. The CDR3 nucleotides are TGTGCCAGCAGCCCTTTGGGGAGGGACAGGGGACACGAGCAGTACTTC.

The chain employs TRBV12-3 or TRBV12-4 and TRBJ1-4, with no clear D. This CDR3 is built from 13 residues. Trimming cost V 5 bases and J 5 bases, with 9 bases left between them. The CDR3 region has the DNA TGTGCCAGCAGTCCTTCACTGAATGAAAAACTGTTTTTT. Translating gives CASSPSLNEKLFF.

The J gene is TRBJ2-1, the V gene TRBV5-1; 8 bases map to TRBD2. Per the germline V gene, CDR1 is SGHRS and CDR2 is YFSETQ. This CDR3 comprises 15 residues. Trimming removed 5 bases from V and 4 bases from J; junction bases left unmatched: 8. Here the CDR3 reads CASRLGGEPYNEQFF. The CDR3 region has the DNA TGCGCCAGCAGACTCGGGGGGGAGCCATACAATGAGCAGTTCTTC. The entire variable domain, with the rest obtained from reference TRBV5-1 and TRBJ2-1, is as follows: KAGVTQTPRYLIKTRGQQVTLSCSPISGHRSVSWYQQTPGQGLQFLFEYFSETQRNKGNFPGRFSGRQFSNSRSEMNVSTLELGDSALYLCASRLGGEPYNEQFFGPGTRLTVL.

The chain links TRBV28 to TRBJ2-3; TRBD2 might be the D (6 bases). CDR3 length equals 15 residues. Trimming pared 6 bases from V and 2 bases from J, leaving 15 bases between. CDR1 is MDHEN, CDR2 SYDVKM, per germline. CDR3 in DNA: TGTGCCAGCAGCCCGATTGGGGGACTCACAGATACGCAGTATTTT. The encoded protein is CASSPIGGLTDTQYF.

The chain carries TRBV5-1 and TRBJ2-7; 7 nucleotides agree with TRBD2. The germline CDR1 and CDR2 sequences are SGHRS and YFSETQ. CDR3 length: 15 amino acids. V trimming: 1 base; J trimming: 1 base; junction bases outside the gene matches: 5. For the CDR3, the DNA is TGCGCCAGCAGCTTGAGGCCTAGCGGTTCCTACGAGCAGTACTTC. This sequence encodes CASSLRPSGSYEQYF.

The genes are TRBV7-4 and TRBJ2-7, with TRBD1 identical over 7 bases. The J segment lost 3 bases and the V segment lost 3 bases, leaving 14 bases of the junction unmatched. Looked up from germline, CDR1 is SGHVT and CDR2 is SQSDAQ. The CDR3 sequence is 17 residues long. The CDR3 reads CASSFNPTGTAYYEQYF. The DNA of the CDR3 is TGTGCCAGCAGCTTTAACCCCACCGGGACAGCATACTACGAGCAGTACTTC.

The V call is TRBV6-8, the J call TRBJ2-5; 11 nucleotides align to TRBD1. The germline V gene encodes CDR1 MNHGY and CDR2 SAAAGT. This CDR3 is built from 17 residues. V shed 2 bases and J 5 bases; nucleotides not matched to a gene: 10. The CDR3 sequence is CASSYRAPGTGGETQYF. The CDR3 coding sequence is TGTGCCAGCAGTTACAGGGCTCCCGGGACAGGGGGTGAGACCCAGTACTTC.

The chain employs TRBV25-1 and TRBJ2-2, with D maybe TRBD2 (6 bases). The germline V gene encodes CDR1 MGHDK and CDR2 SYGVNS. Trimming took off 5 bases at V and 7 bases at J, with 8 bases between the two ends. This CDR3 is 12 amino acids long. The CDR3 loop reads CASSWGDGELFF. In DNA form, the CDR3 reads TGTGCCAGCAGTTGGGGGGACGGGGAGCTGTTTTTT.